A selection of T cell receptor beta chains follows, all from one sample in a study of CD8+ T cells in alopecia areata. Sequencing used immunoSEQ multiplex PCR; TCRdb keeps in-frame clones, though not all of them. The top ten hold about 3.4% of the sample, which has 95,000 to 120,000 clones, less than 60% seen once. The specimen comprised CD4+ T cells sorted from blood, sampled at week 24, from a patient treated with tofacitinib. Receptor source: a human donor with alopecia areata. The CDR3 runs from the conserved cysteine through the conserved F or W. A D gene is named only where the DNA matches it firmly. Rows may omit the clone size; those that give it use once, few, many or a size class.

d_gene,j_gene,abundance,v_gene,CDR3nt,CDR3aa
.,TRBJ2-3,few,TRBV5-1,TGCGCCAGCAGCTTGGGGACGCGCACAGATACGCAGTATTTT,CASSLGTRTDTQYF
.,TRBJ1-6,.,TRBV9,TGTGCCAGCAGCGCTAGGGTACTTAATTCACCCCTCCACTTT,CASSARVLNSPLHF
.,TRBJ2-7,few,TRBV29-1,TGCAGCTATAGCTCAGGTGGGGACGAGCAGTACTTC,CSYSSGGDEQYF
TRBD1,TRBJ1-6,.,TRBV27,TGTGCCAGCAGGCCCGGGACAGCGGAAAATTCACCCCTCCACTTT,CASRPGTAENSPLHF
.,TRBJ2-2,few,TRBV11-3,TGTGCCAGCAGCTTGAGGGACCCCGGGGAGCTGTTTTTT,CASSLRDPGELFF
TRBD2,TRBJ2-7,.,TRBV9,TGTGCCAGCAGCGTAGCGGGTGGTGGCGGGGGGGCCTACGAGCAGTACTTC,CASSVAGGGGGAYEQYF
.,TRBJ1-1,.,TRBV29-1,TGCAGCGTTGTGCCCCCCCTGGGGGCAAGTGAAGCTTTCTTT,CSVVPPLGASEAFF
.,TRBJ2-2,.,TRBV7-2,TGTGCCAGCAGTCCGCAGGCAGGAGCGAACACCGGGGAGCTGTTTTTT,CASSPQAGANTGELFF
.,TRBJ1-5,.,TRBV6-1,TGTGCCAGCAGTGTAGGGACCGGCTATAGCAATCAGCCCCAGCATTTT,CASSVGTGYSNQPQHF
TRBD1,TRBJ1-5,.,TRBV30,TGTGCCTGGAGTCCAGACCGCGGGACAGGGGGCCGGGGCAATCAGCCCCAGCATTTT,CAWSPDRGTGGRGNQPQHF
.,TRBJ2-5,.,TRBV5-1,TGCGCCAGCAATCCCGGACAACAAGAGACCCAGTACTTC,CASNPGQQETQYF
.,TRBJ2-5,.,TRBV7-2,TGTGCCAGCAGCTTTTCGAGTGTCCAAGAGACCCAGTACTTC,CASSFSSVQETQYF
TRBD1,TRBJ1-1,once,TRBV6-1,TGTGCCAGCACTTACGGACAGGAGAACACTGAAGCTTTCTTT,CASTYGQENTEAFF
TRBD2,TRBJ2-1,.,TRBV11-3,TGTGCCAGCAGCTCGGTAGCGGGGTCCTACAATGAGCAGTTCTTC,CASSSVAGSYNEQFF
.,TRBJ1-1,.,TRBV6-5,TGTGCCAGCAGTTCGGGACATCTGAACACTGAAGCTTTCTTT,CASSSGHLNTEAFF
.,TRBJ2-5,.,TRBV5-1,TGCGCCAGCAGCGACGGATACCAAGAGACCCAGTACTTC,CASSDGYQETQYF
.,TRBJ1-1,few,TRBV11-2,TGTGCCAGCAGCTTAGACGGGCGCAGGCCGAACACTGAAGCTTTCTTT,CASSLDGRRPNTEAFF
.,TRBJ2-1,few,TRBV6-6,TGTGCCAGCCGAGGGGAGGGGGAAGGCAATGAGCAGTTCTTC,CASRGEGEGNEQFF
.,TRBJ2-6,.,TRBV27,TGTGCCAGGGACTCTGGGGCCAACGTCCTGACTTTC,CARDSGANVLTF
.,TRBJ1-2,.,TRBV28,TGTGCCAGCAGTTTTGGGGCAGCATCGTATGGCTACACCTTC,CASSFGAASYGYTF
.,TRBJ1-1,.,TRBV4-2,TGTGCCAGCAGCCAAGATCCGGCAGGTTCGAACACTGAAGCTTTCTTT,CASSQDPAGSNTEAFF
.,TRBJ1-3,.,TRBV29-1,TGCAGCGTTATTATGGCAAACACCATATATTTT,CSVIMANTIYF
.,TRBJ2-5,.,TRBV9,TGTGCCAGCAGCGTATCGCAGGGCCCAGAGACCCAGTACTTC,CASSVSQGPETQYF
.,TRBJ1-1,once,TRBV29-1,TGCAGCGTAGATAAGAGAAACAGGGTTTATACTGAAGCTTTCTTT,CSVDKRNRVYTEAFF
TRBD1,TRBJ1-5,few,TRBV5-6,TGTGCCAGCAGCTTGACAGGGGGAGGCAATCAGCCCCAGCATTTT,CASSLTGGGNQPQHF
.,TRBJ1-2,.,TRBV4-3,TGCGCCAGCAGCCAAGATAGAAAAAACTATGGCTACACCTTC,CASSQDRKNYGYTF
TRBD2,TRBJ2-3,.,TRBV7-8,TGTGCCAGCAGCCCAGGGACTAGCGGGGGGTTAGCAGATACGCAGTATTTT,CASSPGTSGGLADTQYF
TRBD1,TRBJ1-5,few,TRBV2,TGTGCCAGCAGGGTTGGGGACAGGGCTCAGCCCCAGCATTTT,CASRVGDRAQPQHF
.,TRBJ2-7,.,TRBV6-5,TGTGCCAGCAGAGGGGTAGCCTCCTACGAGCAGTACTTC,CASRGVASYEQYF
.,TRBJ2-5,.,TRBV29-1,TGCAGCGTTGAAGGTCAGGCTCAGATAACCCAGTACTTC,CSVEGQAQITQYF
TRBD2,TRBJ2-4,.,TRBV5-1,TGCGCCAGCAGTTTTAGCGGGGGGACCGCCAAAAACATTCAGTACTTC,CASSFSGGTAKNIQYF
TRBD1,TRBJ2-6,.,TRBV11-3,TGTGCCAGCACTCGGACAGGGGGCATAGGGGCCAACGTCCTGACTTTC,CASTRTGGIGANVLTF
TRBD1,TRBJ2-7,few,TRBV29-1,TGCAGCGTTGGACAGGGTACCTACGAGCAGTACTTC,CSVGQGTYEQYF
.,TRBJ1-6,.,TRBV7-9,TGTGCCAGCAGTTCGGACAGCTCTAATTCACCCCTCCACTTT,CASSSDSSNSPLHF
.,TRBJ2-1,.,TRBV18,TGTGCCAGCTCACCGGGAAGGGGGGACTTCAATGAGCAGTTCTTC,CASSPGRGDFNEQFF
.,TRBJ1-2,.,TRBV11-3,TGTGCCAGCAGCTTAGTCACAGGGACTGGCTACACCTTC,CASSLVTGTGYTF
.,TRBJ2-5,few,TRBV7-9,TGTGCCAGCAGCACGTTGGGGGGCGAGACCCAGTACTTC,CASSTLGGETQYF
.,TRBJ2-7,.,TRBV5-6,TGTGCCAGCAGCTTACAGGGCTACGAGCAGTACTTC,CASSLQGYEQYF
.,TRBJ2-7,few,TRBV2,TGTGCCAGCAGTGTCGACGCATGGCAGGTCTACGAGCAGTACTTC,CASSVDAWQVYEQYF
TRBD1,TRBJ1-2,once,TRBV2,TGTGCCAGCAGTCGGGACAGGGGAGACTATGGCTACACCTTC,CASSRDRGDYGYTF
TRBD2,TRBJ2-1,.,TRBV30,TGTGCCTGGAGTAGGGACGGGGGGGCACCTTACAATGAGCAGTTCTTC,CAWSRDGGAPYNEQFF
.,TRBJ2-1,.,TRBV15,TGTGCCACCAGCACTGGGGCTGGGGGGCTAAGGAATGAGCAGTTCTTC,CATSTGAGGLRNEQFF
.,TRBJ2-5,few,TRBV15,TGTGCCACCAGCAGAGATCTCTCAAGCGAAGAGACCCAGTACTTC,CATSRDLSSEETQYF
.,TRBJ1-2,.,TRBV10-3,TGTGCCATCAGCGCCTCTAGGCAGCGCTACACCTTC,CAISASRQRYTF
.,TRBJ2-2,once,TRBV5-1,TGCGCCAGCAGCTTGGGGCGGAACACCGGGGAGCTGTTTTTT,CASSLGRNTGELFF
.,TRBJ1-5,.,TRBV29-1,TGCAGCGTTGGGTCAGGGGGCAATCAGCCCCAGCATTTT,CSVGSGGNQPQHF
.,TRBJ2-4,.,TRBV18,TGTGCCAGCTCACCGGGACTGGCAGAGAACATTCAGTACTTC,CASSPGLAENIQYF
TRBD2,TRBJ2-5,.,TRBV11-3,TGTGCCAGCAGCTCCCAGGGACTAGCGGGGGAGACCCAGTACTTC,CASSSQGLAGETQYF
.,TRBJ1-4,.,TRBV5-1,TGCGCCAGCAGCTTGGGTACCGACAGCTATCCCAATGAAAAACTGTTTTTT,CASSLGTDSYPNEKLFF
.,TRBJ1-2,.,TRBV19,TGTGCCAGTAATGGGGGAATGGGGAATGGCTACACCTTC,CASNGGMGNGYTF
TRBD2,TRBJ2-5,.,TRBV30,TGTGCCTGGAGCGCCGGGACTAGCGGGGGGGCCGGGGAGACCCAGTACTTC,CAWSAGTSGGAGETQYF
.,TRBJ2-5,few,TRBV5-6,TGTGCCAGCAGCTTGGGTAGAGGGGTCCAAGAGACCCAGTACTTC,CASSLGRGVQETQYF
.,TRBJ1-2,.,TRBV9,TGTGCCAGCAGCGTAGGCCAGGAAGGCGGCTACACCTTC,CASSVGQEGGYTF
TRBD1,TRBJ1-2,.,TRBV18,TGTGCCAGCTCATCCTCTACAGGGGGCATAAACTATGGCTACACCTTC,CASSSSTGGINYGYTF